The clone carrying this T cell receptor (beta chain) appeared many times. Its antigen is as yet unknown. The entry originates in a study of response to subunit inactivated influenza vaccine. Overall study findings and caveats: Authors proposed each seasonal influenza vaccination draws in few new T cells.

TCRdb reprocessed the RT-PCR reads via MiXCR and lists one record per CDR3 protein. Among more than 550,000 distinct CDR3 sequences listed, approximately 12% were seen once. The receptor comes from a middle-aged man who received an inactivated influenza vaccine. Specimen: PBMCs from blood, collected on the day of vaccination.

This CDR3 reads CASSFADRGTEAFF. Here the CDR3 DNA reads TGTGCCAGCAGCTTTGCGGACAGGGGGACTGAAGCTTTCTTT. V usage is TRBV11-1 and J usage is TRBJ1-1; TRBD1 agrees at 10 bases. J was trimmed by 5 bases and V by 3 bases; bases with no gene match: 3. This CDR3 is built from 14 residues. The V gene's germline CDR1 is SGHAT and CDR2 FQDESV (reference sequence).